One and the same sample provided the 15 T cell receptor beta chains below, sequenced in a study of blood T cell repertoires in COVID-19. Only in-frame clones appear in the TCRdb table, and some are missing; sequencing was by immunoSEQ multiplex PCR. This table has about 34,000 clones, 81% appearing once. Sequencing input: peripheral blood. The source is an older man with COVID-19, enrolled during active disease.

The rearrangement links TRBV7-8 to TRBJ2-7, with D perhaps matching TRBD2 (6 bases). Germline V gene lookup returns CDR1 SGHVS and CDR2 FQNEAQ. Trimming left V 5 bases short and J 6 bases short, with 14 bases between. The CDR3 totals 13 residues. The DNA for the CDR3 is TGTGCCAGCAGCCCCCGTACTAGCTTCGAGCAGTACTTC. This encodes CASSPRTSFEQYF. Based on the CDR3 plus reference TRBV7-8 and TRBJ2-7, the full variable domain is GAGVSQSPRYKVAKRGQDVALRCDPISGHVSLFWYQQALGQGPEFLTYFQNEAQLDKSGLPSDRFFAERPEGSVSTLKIQRTQQEDSAVYLCASSPRTSFEQYFGPGTRLTVT.

This sequence joins TRBV3-1 (or the pseudogene TRBV3-2) and TRBJ1-6; weak D call: TRBD1 (6 bases). The V and J ends lost 6 bases and 2 bases respectively, with 11 bases between them. The germline V gene has CDR1 LGHDT and CDR2 YNNKEL (reference sequence). CDR3 length equals 15 residues. The CDR3, as DNA: TGTGCCAGCAGTCAGGGGTGGACCTATAATTCACCCCTCCACTTT. This encodes CASSQGWTYNSPLHF.

This chain joins TRBV6-4 and TRBJ2-1; tentative D call: TRBD2 (6 bases). CDR1 and CDR2 (germline): MRHNA, SNTAGT. The CDR3 runs 18 residues. Trimming left V 0 bases short and J 5 bases short, with 20 bases between. This CDR3 reads CASSDSSLITSPHNEQFF. CDR3 bases: TGTGCCAGCAGTGACTCGAGTTTGATAACTAGCCCGCACAATGAGCAGTTCTTC.

The chain recombines TRBV5-4 with TRBJ1-4, with 9 positions matching TRBD1. V gave up 2 bases and J gave up 7 bases; unmatched junction bases: 3. CDR3 size: 14 residues. From germline, CDR1 is SGHNT and CDR2 YYREEE (reference sequence). DNA for the CDR3: TGTGCCAGCAGCTTCGACAGGGGGGTTGAAAAACTGTTTTTT. Translated, it gives CASSFDRGVEKLFF.

This clone has only a few counts. The chain uses TRBV28 and TRBJ1-5, with TRBD1 as a possible D gene (6 bases). The CDR3 has 15 residues. The ends were cut back, 7 bases at V and 6 bases at J, with 19 bases in the middle. CDR1 MDHEN and CDR2 SYDVKM come from the germline V gene. The CDR3 DNA reads as TGTGCCAGCAAACAGGGTAAGGTTTCTGGTCAGCCCCAGCATTTT. Encoded protein: CASKQGKVSGQPQHF.

Remarks on this clone: At one end the junction does not follow the germline gene, possibly because of a read error. V usage is TRBV7-9 and J usage is TRBJ2-7; 7 bases map to TRBD1. Germline CDR1 SEHNR, CDR2 FQNEAQ (reference sequence). CDR3 length equals 10 residues. The CDR3 loop reads CASSFSGQNF. CDR3 nucleotides: TGTGCCAGCAGCTTTTCGGGACAGAACTTC.

The chain uses TRBV6-5 and TRBJ2-2; 7 bases match TRBD1. The CDR3 contains 14 residues. Germline V lookup: CDR1 MNHEY, CDR2 SVGAGI. V shed 6 bases, J shed 6 bases, and the junction held 7 bases outside the gene matches. CDR3 loop: CASRQGGTAGELFF. The CDR3 nucleotides are TGTGCCAGCAGGCAAGGGGGCACGGCCGGGGAGCTGTTTTTT.

This clone was observed a few times. The chain has TRBV9 and TRBJ2-7; D unresolved. Germline CDR1 is SGDLS and CDR2 is YYNGEE. The ends were cut back, 3 bases at V and 3 bases at J, with 7 bases in the middle. This CDR3 region has 12 residues. The CDR3 DNA follows: TGTGCCAGCAGCGCTCCCGGCTACGAGCAGTACTTC. This gives the protein CASSAPGYEQYF.

This clone was detected only a few times. The gene calls are TRBV7-2 and TRBJ1-6, with unresolved D. The CDR3 length is 16 residues. Germline V CDR1 and CDR2: SGHTA, FQGNSA. Trimming took off 0 bases at V and 9 bases at J, with 15 bases between the two ends. Written as DNA, the CDR3 is TGTGCCAGCAGCTTAGCGCAAGCAGGAACTAGTTCACCCCTCCACTTT. The encoded protein is CASSLAQAGTSSPLHF.

The J gene is TRBJ2-7, the V gene TRBV5-1; 9 positions match TRBD2. This CDR3 region has 15 residues. Germline values: CDR1 SGHRS, CDR2 YFSETQ. Trimming at V came to 5 bases and at J to 5 bases, leaving 11 bases not matched to a gene. CDR3 region: CASRPEISGRNEQYF. CDR3 sequence (DNA): TGCGCCAGCAGACCAGAAATTAGCGGGAGAAACGAGCAGTACTTC. The full variable domain, rest sourced from reference TRBV5-1 and TRBJ2-7, is KAGVTQTPRYLIKTRGQQVTLSCSPISGHRSVSWYQQTPGQGLQFLFEYFSETQRNKGNFPGRFSGRQFSNSRSEMNVSTLELGDSALYLCASRPEISGRNEQYFGPGTRLTVT.

The chain links TRBV2 to TRBJ2-1; no clear D. CDR3 length: 11 residues. Trimming cost V 5 bases and J 5 bases, with 4 bases left between them. The V gene's germline CDR1 is SNHLY and CDR2 FYNNEI. CDR3 nucleotides: TGTGCCAGCAGTATCAACAATGAGCAGTTCTTC. Translation: CASSINNEQFF.

This clone was seen more than once but under ten times. V is TRBV12-5 and J is TRBJ2-5, with 9 bases that match TRBD1. This CDR3 has 17 residues. The V segment lost 4 bases and the J segment 5 bases; nucleotides outside the gene matches: 14. CDR1 is LGHNT, CDR2 FRNRAP, per germline. The CDR3 reads CASGSYVGQGLTETQYF. For the CDR3, the DNA is TGTGCTAGTGGTTCGTATGTGGGACAGGGCCTTACGGAGACCCAGTACTTC.

V is TRBV10-3 and J is TRBJ2-3; 9 nucleotides agree with TRBD1. Trimming took 7 bases from V and 3 from J; bases not matched to a gene: 11. Germline CDR1 ENHRY, CDR2 SYGVKD. The CDR3 sequence is 16 residues long. In nucleotides, the CDR3 is TGTGCCATCATGAAAGGGACAGGGAAGGGGACAGATACGCAGTATTTT. Its protein product is CAIMKGTGKGTDTQYF.

The V call is TRBV5-4, the J call TRBJ2-7, with D perhaps TRBD2 (5 bases). V was cut by 7 bases and J by 4 bases, with 9 bases left in between. The CDR3 spans 11 residues. Germline V lookup: CDR1 SGHNT, CDR2 YYREEE (reference sequence). The CDR3 loop is CASGENYEQYF. CDR3 nucleotides: TGTGCCAGCGGGGAGAATTACGAGCAGTACTTC.

This chain links TRBV7-3 with TRBJ2-5; possibly TRBD2 for D (6 bases). V was trimmed by 5 bases and J by 2 bases, leaving 15 bases between them. CDR1 is SGHTA, CDR2 FQGTGA, per germline. The CDR3 runs 15 residues. DNA of the CDR3: TGTGCCAGCAGCATGGGTGGGGCGGGACAAGAGACCCAGTACTTC. This sequence encodes CASSMGGAGQETQYF.